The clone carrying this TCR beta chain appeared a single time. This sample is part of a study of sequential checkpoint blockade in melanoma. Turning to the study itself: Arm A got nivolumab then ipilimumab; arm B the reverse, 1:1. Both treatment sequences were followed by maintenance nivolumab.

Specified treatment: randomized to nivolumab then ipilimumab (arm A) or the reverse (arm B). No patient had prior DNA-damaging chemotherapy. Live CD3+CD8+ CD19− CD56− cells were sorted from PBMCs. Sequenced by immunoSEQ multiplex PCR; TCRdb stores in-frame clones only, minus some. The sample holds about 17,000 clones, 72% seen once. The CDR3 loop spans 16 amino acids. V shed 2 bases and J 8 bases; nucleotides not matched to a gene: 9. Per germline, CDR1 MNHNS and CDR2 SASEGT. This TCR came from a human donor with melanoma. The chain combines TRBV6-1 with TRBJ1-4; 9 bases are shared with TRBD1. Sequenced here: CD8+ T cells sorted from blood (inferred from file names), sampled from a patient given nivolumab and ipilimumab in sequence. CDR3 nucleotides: TGTGCCAGCAGTGAATTGCAGGGACAGGGCGCGGAAAAACTGTTTTTT. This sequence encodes CASSELQGQGAEKLFF.